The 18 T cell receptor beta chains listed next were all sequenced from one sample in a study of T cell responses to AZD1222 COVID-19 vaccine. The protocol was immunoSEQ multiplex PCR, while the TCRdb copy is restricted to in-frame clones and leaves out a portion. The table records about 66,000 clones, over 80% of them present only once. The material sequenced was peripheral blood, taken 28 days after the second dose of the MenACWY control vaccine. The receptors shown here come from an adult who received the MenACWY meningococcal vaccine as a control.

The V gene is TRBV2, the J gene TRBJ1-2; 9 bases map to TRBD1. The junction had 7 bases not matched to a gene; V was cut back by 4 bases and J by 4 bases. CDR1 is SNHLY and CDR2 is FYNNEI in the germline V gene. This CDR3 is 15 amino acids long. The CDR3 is CASSAQLDRGYGYTF. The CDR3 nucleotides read TGTGCCAGCAGTGCTCAACTGGACAGGGGCTATGGCTACACCTTC. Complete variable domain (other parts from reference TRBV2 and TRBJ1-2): EPEVTQTPSHQVTQMGQEVILRCVPISNHLYFYWYRQILGQKVEFLVSFYNNEISEKSEIFDDQFSVERPDGSNFTLKIRSTKLEDSAMYFCASSAQLDRGYGYTFGSGTRLTVV.

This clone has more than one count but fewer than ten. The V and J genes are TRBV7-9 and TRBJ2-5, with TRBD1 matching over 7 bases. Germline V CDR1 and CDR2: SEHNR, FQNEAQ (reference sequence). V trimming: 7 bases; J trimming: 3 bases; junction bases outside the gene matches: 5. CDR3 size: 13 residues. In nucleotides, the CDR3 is TGTGCCAGCACGCTGGGACAGAAAGAGACCCAGTACTTC. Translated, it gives CASTLGQKETQYF.

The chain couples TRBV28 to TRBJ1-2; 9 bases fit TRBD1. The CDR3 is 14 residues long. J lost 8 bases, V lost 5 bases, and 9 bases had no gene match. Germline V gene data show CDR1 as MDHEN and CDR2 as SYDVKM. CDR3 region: CASSTGDRDRGYTF. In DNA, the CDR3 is TGTGCCAGCAGTACGGGGGACAGGGATCGGGGCTACACCTTC.

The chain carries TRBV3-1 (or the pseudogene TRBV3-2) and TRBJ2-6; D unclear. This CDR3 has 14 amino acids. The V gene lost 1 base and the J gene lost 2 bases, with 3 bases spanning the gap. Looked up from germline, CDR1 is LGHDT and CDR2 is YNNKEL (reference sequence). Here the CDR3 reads CASSQGAGANVLTF. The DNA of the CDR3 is TGTGCCAGCAGCCAAGGTGCTGGGGCCAACGTCCTGACTTTC.

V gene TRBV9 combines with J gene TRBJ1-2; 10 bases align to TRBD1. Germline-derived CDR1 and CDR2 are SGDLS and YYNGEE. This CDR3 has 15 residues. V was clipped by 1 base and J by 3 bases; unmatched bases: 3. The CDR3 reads CASSVRDRGHYGYTF. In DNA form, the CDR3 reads TGTGCCAGCAGCGTAAGGGACAGGGGCCACTATGGCTACACCTTC.

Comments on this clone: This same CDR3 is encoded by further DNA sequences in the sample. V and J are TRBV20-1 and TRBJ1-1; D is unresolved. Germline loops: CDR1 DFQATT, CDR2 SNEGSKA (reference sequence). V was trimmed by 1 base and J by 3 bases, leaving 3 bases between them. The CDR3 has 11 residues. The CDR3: CSARGDTEAFF. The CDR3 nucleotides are TGCAGTGCTAGAGGGGACACTGAAGCTTTCTTT.

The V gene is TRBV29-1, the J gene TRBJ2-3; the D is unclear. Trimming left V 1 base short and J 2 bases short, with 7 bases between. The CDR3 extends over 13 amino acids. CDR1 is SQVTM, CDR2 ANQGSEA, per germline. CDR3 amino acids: CSVEGPDTDTQYF. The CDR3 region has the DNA TGCAGCGTTGAAGGTCCGGACACAGATACGCAGTATTTT.

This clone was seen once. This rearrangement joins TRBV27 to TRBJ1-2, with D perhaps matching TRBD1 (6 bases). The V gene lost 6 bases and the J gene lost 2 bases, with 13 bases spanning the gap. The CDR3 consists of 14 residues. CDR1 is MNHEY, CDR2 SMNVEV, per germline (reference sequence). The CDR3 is CASRQQGRNYGYTF. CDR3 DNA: TGTGCCAGCAGACAACAGGGCCGGAACTATGGCTACACCTTC.

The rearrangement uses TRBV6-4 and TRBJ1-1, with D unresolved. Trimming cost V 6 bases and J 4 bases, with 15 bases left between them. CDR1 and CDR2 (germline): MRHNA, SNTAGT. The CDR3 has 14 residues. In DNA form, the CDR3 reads TGTGCCAGCAGCCAGACCGCTGGAGGCACTGAAGCTTTCTTT. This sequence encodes CASSQTAGGTEAFF.

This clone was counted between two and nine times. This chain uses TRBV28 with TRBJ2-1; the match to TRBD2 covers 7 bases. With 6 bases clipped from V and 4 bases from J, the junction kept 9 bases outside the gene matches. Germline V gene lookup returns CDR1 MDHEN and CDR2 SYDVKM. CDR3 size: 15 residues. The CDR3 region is CASSPGGGDYNEQFF. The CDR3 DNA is TGTGCCAGCAGCCCCGGTGGGGGGGATTACAATGAGCAGTTCTTC.

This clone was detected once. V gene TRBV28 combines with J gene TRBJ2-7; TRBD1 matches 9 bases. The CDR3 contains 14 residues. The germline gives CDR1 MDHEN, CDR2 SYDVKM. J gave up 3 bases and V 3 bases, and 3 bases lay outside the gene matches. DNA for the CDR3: TGTGCCAGCAGTTTGGGACAGGGACTCTACGAGCAGTACTTC. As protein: CASSLGQGLYEQYF.

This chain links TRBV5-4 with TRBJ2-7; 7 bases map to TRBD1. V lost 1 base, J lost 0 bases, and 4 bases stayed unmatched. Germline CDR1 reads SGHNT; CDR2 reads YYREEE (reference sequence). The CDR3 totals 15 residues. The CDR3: CASSLPGQSSYEQYF. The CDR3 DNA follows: TGTGCCAGCAGCTTGCCGGGACAGTCCTCCTACGAGCAGTACTTC.

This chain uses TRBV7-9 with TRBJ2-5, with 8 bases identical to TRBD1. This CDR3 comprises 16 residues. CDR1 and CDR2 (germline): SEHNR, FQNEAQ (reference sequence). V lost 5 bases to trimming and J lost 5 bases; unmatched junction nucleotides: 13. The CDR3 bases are TGTGCCAGCAGCCCAAACTCAGGGGGCGCGGCGGAGACCCAGTACTTC. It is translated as CASSPNSGGAAETQYF.

This CDR3 reads CASSQEPPGELFF. Written as DNA, the CDR3 is TGTGCCAGCAGCCAAGAGCCACCCGGGGAGCTGTTTTTT. The chain joins TRBV14 to TRBJ2-2; D is ambiguous. From germline, CDR1 is SGHDN and CDR2 FVKESK. This CDR3 region has 13 residues. Trimming cost V 0 bases and J 6 bases, with 5 bases left between them. Together with reference TRBV14 and TRBJ2-2, the CDR3 gives the full variable domain: EAGVTQFPSHSVIEKGQTVTLRCDPISGHDNLYWYRRVMGKEIKFLLHFVKESKQDESGMPNNRFLAERTGGTYSTLKVQPAELEDSGVYFCASSQEPPGELFFGEGSRLTVL.

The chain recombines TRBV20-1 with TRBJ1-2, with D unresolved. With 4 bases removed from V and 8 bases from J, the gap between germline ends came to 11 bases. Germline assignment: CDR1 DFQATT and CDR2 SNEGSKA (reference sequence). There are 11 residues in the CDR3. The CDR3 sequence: CSAISGSGYTF. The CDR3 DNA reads TGCAGTGCTATCTCCGGGAGCGGCTACACCTTC.

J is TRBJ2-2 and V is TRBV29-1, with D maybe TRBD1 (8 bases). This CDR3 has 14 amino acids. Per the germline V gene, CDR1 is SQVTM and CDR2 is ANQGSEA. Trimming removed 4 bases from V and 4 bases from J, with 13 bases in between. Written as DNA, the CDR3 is TGCAGCGTTGGACAGGGGACTACCACCGGGGAGCTGTTTTTT. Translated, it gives CSVGQGTTTGELFF.

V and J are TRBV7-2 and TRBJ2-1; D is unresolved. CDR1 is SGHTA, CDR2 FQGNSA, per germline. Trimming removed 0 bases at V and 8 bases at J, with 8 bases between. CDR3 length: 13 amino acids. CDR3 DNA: TGTGCCAGCAGCTTAGCGGGAAGTGATGAGCAGTTCTTC. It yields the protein CASSLAGSDEQFF.

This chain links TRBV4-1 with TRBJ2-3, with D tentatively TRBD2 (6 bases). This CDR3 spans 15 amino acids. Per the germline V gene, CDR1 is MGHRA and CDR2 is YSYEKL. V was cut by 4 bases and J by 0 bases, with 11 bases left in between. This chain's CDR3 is CASSLAVSSTDTQYF. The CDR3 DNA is TGCGCCAGCAGCCTAGCGGTTTCTAGCACAGATACGCAGTATTTT.